Listed here are 19 T cell receptor beta chains from one sample, sequenced in a study of blood T cell repertoires in COVID-19. The assay was immunoSEQ multiplex PCR, and TCRdb's table has in-frame clones only and misses some. Here the sample spans 490,000 or so clones, 88% being singletons. Sequenced material: PBMCs or T cells enriched from blood (not recorded which). The origin of the receptors is a woman aged 55-69 years who had recovered from COVID-19.

V gene TRBV9 combines with J gene TRBJ2-3; 11 nucleotides match TRBD2. Germline-derived CDR1 and CDR2 are SGDLS and YYNGEE. J gave up 6 bases and V 3 bases, and 9 bases lay outside the gene matches. The CDR3 sequence is 16 residues long. The chain's CDR3 is CASSALAGGPGDTQYF. The CDR3 nucleotides are TGTGCCAGCAGCGCATTAGCGGGGGGGCCTGGGGATACGCAGTATTTT.

V is TRBV24-1 and J is TRBJ2-1; D not certain. Deletions cut 3 bases from V and 6 bases from J, with 11 bases between. The CDR3 extends over 14 amino acids. Germline V lookup: CDR1 KGHDR, CDR2 SFDVKD. The CDR3 region is CATSDPPPGNEQFF. CDR3 nucleotides: TGTGCCACCAGTGATCCCCCACCGGGCAATGAGCAGTTCTTC.

This sequence joins TRBV11-2 and TRBJ2-7, with 9 bases fitting TRBD1. This CDR3 contains 16 residues. Germline-derived CDR1 and CDR2 are SGHAT and FQNNGV. The ends lost 1 base at V and 2 bases at J; junction bases unmatched: 6. The CDR3 region has the DNA TGTGCCAGCAGCTTAGCCCCGGGGACAGGGACCTACGAGCAGTACTTC. Its translation is CASSLAPGTGTYEQYF. Supplemented by reference TRBV11-2 and TRBJ2-7, the full variable domain reads EAGVAQSPRYKIIEKRQSVAFWCNPISGHATLYWYQQILGQGPKLLIQFQNNGVVDDSQLPKDRFSAERLKGVDSTLKIQPAKLEDSAVYLCASSLAPGTGTYEQYFGPGTRLTVT.

The chain combines TRBV6-5 with TRBJ2-7; perhaps TRBD2 as D (7 bases). Germline loops: CDR1 MNHEY, CDR2 SVGAGI. CDR3 size: 15 residues. The germline V and J ends were trimmed by 0 bases and 3 bases, with 12 bases remaining between them. For the CDR3, the DNA is TGTGCCAGCAGTTACTCGACTAGCAGGGGCTACGAGCAGTACGTC. Translation: CASSYSTSRGYEQYV.

In the case of this clone: The germline gene is not matched at one end of the junction; a read error may be the cause. V gene TRBV15 combines with J gene TRBJ1-2, with 9 bases lining up with TRBD1. The CDR3 extends over 14 amino acids. Germline V CDR1 and CDR2: LNHNV, YYDKDF (reference sequence). The CDR3 nucleotides are TGTGCCACCAGCAGAGACCTCAATACAGGGGGCCGCTTCTTC. It encodes CATSRDLNTGGRFF.

This sequence joins TRBV18 and TRBJ1-3; 7 bases are shared with TRBD1. Germline-derived CDR1 and CDR2 are KGHSH and LQKENI. The CDR3 runs to 16 residues. Trimming cost V 0 bases and J 5 bases; bases outside gene matches: 7. The CDR3 is CASSPPRQGQRNTIYF. CDR3 DNA sequence: TGTGCCAGCTCACCACCGAGACAGGGCCAGAGAAACACCATATATTTT.

The chain uses TRBV10-3 and TRBJ2-7; the D is unclear. This CDR3 region has 12 residues. From germline, CDR1 is ENHRY and CDR2 SYGVKD. Trimming pared 5 bases from V and 3 bases from J, leaving 8 bases between. The CDR3 spells CAISNLGYEQYV. CDR3 DNA: TGTGCCATCAGTAATCTAGGCTACGAGCAGTACGTC.

V usage is TRBV7-6 and J usage is TRBJ2-7; D is unclear. This CDR3 contains 11 residues. V gave up 5 bases and J gave up 6 bases, with 8 bases separating them. Germline V gene lookup returns CDR1 SGHVS and CDR2 FNYEAQ. The CDR3 DNA reads TGTGCCAGCAGCGCGCCCGGCGAGCAGTACTTC. As protein: CASSAPGEQYF. Full variable domain (rest looked up from reference TRBV7-6 and TRBJ2-7): GAGVSQSPRYKVTKRGQDVALRCDPISGHVSLYWYRQALGQGPEFLTYFNYEAQQDKSGLPNDRFSAERPEGSISTLTIQRTEQRDSAMYRCASSAPGEQYFGPGTRLTVT.

The gene calls are TRBV9 and TRBJ2-1, with 8 positions matching TRBD2. The V and J ends lost 0 bases and 13 bases, in that order; junction bases with no gene match: 9. This CDR3 region has 14 residues. In germline, CDR1 is SGDLS, CDR2 YYNGEE. The CDR3 sequence is CASSVGGLAGHQFF. CDR3 coding DNA: TGTGCCAGCAGCGTAGGGGGTTTAGCGGGGCATCAGTTCTTC. The whole variable domain, filled in from reference TRBV9 and TRBJ2-1, reads DSGVTQTPKHLITATGQRVTLRCSPRSGDLSVYWYQQSLDQGLQFLIQYYNGEERAKGNILERFSAQQFPDLHSELNLSSLELGDSALYFCASSVGGLAGHQFFGPGTRLTVL.

J is TRBJ2-6 and V is TRBV11-2; TRBD1 matches 7 bases. Germline lookup yields CDR1 SGHAT and CDR2 FQNNGV. This CDR3 contains 16 residues. The V gene end was trimmed by 4 bases and the J gene end by 4 bases; junction bases not matched to a gene: 7. The CDR3 protein is CASSWQGVAGANVLTF. As DNA, the CDR3 is TGTGCCAGCAGCTGGCAGGGGGTAGCGGGGGCCAACGTCCTGACTTTC.

The J gene is TRBJ1-1, the V gene TRBV10-3; 8 positions match TRBD1. This CDR3 region has 15 residues. The junction had 12 bases not matched to a gene; V was cut back by 6 bases and J by 6 bases. Germline V gives CDR1 ENHRY, CDR2 SYGVKD. The CDR3 DNA sequence: TGTGCCATCAGCACTGCCGACAGGGGTTTTTCTGAAGCTTTCTTT. Protein product: CAISTADRGFSEAFF.

The chain joins TRBV5-4 to TRBJ2-7, with 9 bases that match TRBD1. J was trimmed by 0 bases and V by 0 bases; bases with no gene match: 4. Germline V gene data show CDR1 as SGHNT and CDR2 as YYREEE (reference sequence). The CDR3 runs to 16 residues. DNA of the CDR3: TGTGCCAGCAGCTTGGGTAGACAGGGGGACTCCTACGAGCAGTACTTC. It yields the protein CASSLGRQGDSYEQYF.

This chain joins TRBV18 and TRBJ1-4, with unresolved D. The V and J ends lost 2 bases and 1 base respectively, with 5 bases between them. The germline V gene encodes CDR1 KGHSH and CDR2 LQKENI. The CDR3 runs to 14 residues. CDR3: CASSPSVTNEKLFF. In DNA form, the CDR3 reads TGTGCCAGCTCACCATCCGTAACTAATGAAAAACTGTTTTTT.

This rearrangement joins TRBV4-2 to TRBJ2-2, with 11 bases identical to TRBD2. Germline assignment: CDR1 LGHNA and CDR2 YNFKEQ. This CDR3 spans 19 amino acids. The J segment lost 5 bases and the V segment lost 0 bases, leaving 11 bases of the junction unmatched. The CDR3 DNA reads as TGTGCCAGCAGCCAAGAGGGCCCTCTAGCGGGGGGAAAGACCGGGGAGCTGTTTTTT. It specifies CASSQEGPLAGGKTGELFF.

This chain links TRBV5-1 with TRBJ2-3; 16 nucleotides match TRBD2. Germline V gene sequence: CDR1 SGHRS, CDR2 YFSETQ. The J segment lost 5 bases and the V segment lost 7 bases, leaving 4 bases of the junction unmatched. The CDR3 loop spans 15 amino acids. The CDR3: CASGTSGGAGDTQYF. The CDR3 region has the DNA TGCGCCAGCGGGACTAGCGGGGGGGCTGGAGATACGCAGTATTTT.

This sequence joins TRBV12-5 and TRBJ1-3; D ambiguous. V was shortened by 4 bases and J by 3 bases, with 22 bases between the two germline ends. The CDR3 is made up of 18 amino acids. Germline assignment: CDR1 LGHNT and CDR2 FRNRAP. The CDR3 loop is CASGWRRQNPLVGNTIYF. The CDR3 DNA follows: TGTGCTAGTGGTTGGAGAAGGCAGAACCCTCTTGTTGGAAACACCATATATTTT.

This sequence joins TRBV29-1 and TRBJ1-3; TRBD1 matches at 11 bases. The length of the CDR3 is 15 residues. Per germline, CDR1 SQVTM and CDR2 ANQGSEA. J was trimmed by 2 bases and V by 4 bases; bases with no gene match: 4. CDR3: CSVGRGQGAGNTIYF. The DNA of the CDR3 is TGCAGCGTTGGTAGGGGACAGGGGGCTGGAAACACCATATATTTT. Variable domain in full (rest from reference TRBV29-1 and TRBJ1-3): SAVISQKPSRDICQRGTSLTIQCQVDSQVTMMFWYRQQPGQSLTLIATANQGSEATYESGFVIDKFPISRPNLTFSTLTVSNMSPEDSSIYLCSVGRGQGAGNTIYFGEGSWLTVV.

The chain links TRBV28 to TRBJ1-4; D might be TRBD1 (6 bases). Germline V lookup: CDR1 MDHEN, CDR2 SYDVKM. CDR3 length: 15 amino acids. The V end was cut by 2 bases, the J end by 8 bases, with 15 bases between. This CDR3 reads CASSLPTGRREKLFF. CDR3 in DNA: TGTGCCAGCAGTTTACCCACAGGGAGAAGAGAAAAACTGTTTTTT.

The V call is TRBV10-1, the J call TRBJ1-1; 7 bases align to TRBD1. V shed 6 bases and J 4 bases; nucleotides not matched to a gene: 2. Germline V lookup: CDR1 WNHNN, CDR2 SYGVQD (reference sequence). This CDR3 region has 12 residues. CDR3 DNA: TGCGCCAGCAGCAGGGGGTTCACTGAAGCTTTCTTT. Its translation: CASSRGFTEAFF.